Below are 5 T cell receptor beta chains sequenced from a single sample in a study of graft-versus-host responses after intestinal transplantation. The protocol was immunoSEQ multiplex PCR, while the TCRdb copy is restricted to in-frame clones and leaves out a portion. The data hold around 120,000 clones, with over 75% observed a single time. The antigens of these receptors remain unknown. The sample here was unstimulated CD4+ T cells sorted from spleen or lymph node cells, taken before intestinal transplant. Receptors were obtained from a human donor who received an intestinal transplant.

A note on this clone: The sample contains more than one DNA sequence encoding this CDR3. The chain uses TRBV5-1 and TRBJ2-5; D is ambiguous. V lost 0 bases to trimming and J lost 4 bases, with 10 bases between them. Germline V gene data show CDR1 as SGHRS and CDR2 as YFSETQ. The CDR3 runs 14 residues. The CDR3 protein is CASSLGAVGETQYF. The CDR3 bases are TGCGCCAGCAGCTTGGGGGCAGTTGGAGAGACCCAGTACTTC.

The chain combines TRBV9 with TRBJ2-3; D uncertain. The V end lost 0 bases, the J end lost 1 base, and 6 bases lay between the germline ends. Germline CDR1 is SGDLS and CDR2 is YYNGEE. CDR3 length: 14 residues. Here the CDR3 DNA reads TGTGCCAGCAGCGTAGGGCCCGGCACAGATACGCAGTATTTT. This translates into CASSVGPGTDTQYF.

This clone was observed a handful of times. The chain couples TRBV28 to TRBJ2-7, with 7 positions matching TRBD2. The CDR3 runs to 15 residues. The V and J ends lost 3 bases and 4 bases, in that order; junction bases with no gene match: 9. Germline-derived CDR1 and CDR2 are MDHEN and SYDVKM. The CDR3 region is CASSFRGRATYEQYF. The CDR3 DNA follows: TGTGCCAGCAGTTTTCGAGGGAGGGCCACTTACGAGCAGTACTTC.

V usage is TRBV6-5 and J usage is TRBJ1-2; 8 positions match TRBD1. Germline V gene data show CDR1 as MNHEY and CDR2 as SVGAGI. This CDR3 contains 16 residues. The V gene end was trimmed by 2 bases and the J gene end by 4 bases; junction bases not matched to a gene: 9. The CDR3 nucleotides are TGTGCCAGCAGTTACCTATCCAGGGGGCTGGGCTATGGCTACACCTTC. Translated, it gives CASSYLSRGLGYGYTF.

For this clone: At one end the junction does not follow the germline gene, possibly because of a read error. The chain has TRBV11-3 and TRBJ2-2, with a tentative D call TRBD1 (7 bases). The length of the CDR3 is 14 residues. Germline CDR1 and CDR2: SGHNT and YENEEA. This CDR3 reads CVSGTGEVAGELFF. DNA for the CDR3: TGTGTCAGCGGAACAGGGGAGGTGGCCGGGGAGCTGTTTTTT.